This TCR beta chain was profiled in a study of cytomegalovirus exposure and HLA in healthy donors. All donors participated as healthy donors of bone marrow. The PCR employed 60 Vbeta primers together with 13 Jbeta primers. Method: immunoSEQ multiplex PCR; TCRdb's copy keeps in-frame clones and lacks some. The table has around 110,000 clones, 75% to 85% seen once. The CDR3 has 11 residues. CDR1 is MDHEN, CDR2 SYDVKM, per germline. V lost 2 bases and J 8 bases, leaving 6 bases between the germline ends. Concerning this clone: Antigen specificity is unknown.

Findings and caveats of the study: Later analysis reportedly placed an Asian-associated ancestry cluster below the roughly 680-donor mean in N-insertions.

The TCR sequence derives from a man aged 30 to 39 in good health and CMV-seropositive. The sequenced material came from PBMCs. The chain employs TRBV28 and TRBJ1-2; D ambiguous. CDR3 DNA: TGTGCCAGCAGTTTACAGAGGGGCTACACCTTC. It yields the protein CASSLQRGYTF.